The rows below give T cell receptor beta chains drawn from one sample of a study of identical twins. MiXCR was run by TCRdb on the 5' RACE reads, yielding one entry per CDR3 protein. The table has 300,000 to 400,000 distinct CDR3 sequences, 9% to 10% seen once. Sequencing was done on a sample of naive T cells sorted from blood. The source of these receptors is a woman in her fifties or sixties in good health. Both conserved end residues are part of each CDR3. A D gene is named only where the DNA matches it firmly. Part of the rows lack a size; the others show once, few, many or a class for expanded clones.

J: TRBJ2-3; size: -; D: -; V: TRBV6-1; length: 14; DNA: TGTGCCAGCAGCCCCAGTGGGGGGAGGGATACGCAGTATTTT; CDR3: CASSPSGGRDTQYF
J: TRBJ1-3; size: few; D: -; V: TRBV29-1; length: 14; DNA: TGCAGCGTTGGTTCAAGGGCCTCTGGAAACACCATATATTTT; CDR3: CSVGSRASGNTIYF
J: TRBJ2-2; size: many; D: -; V: TRBV5-1; length: 15; DNA: TGCGCCAGCAGCCCAGGGAGCTTCAACACCGGGGAGCTGTTTTTT; CDR3: CASSPGSFNTGELFF
J: TRBJ1-1; size: -; D: -; V: TRBV29-1; length: 15; DNA: TGCAGCGTTCCACCGACAGGACACATGAACACTGAAGCTTTCTTT; CDR3: CSVPPTGHMNTEAFF
J: TRBJ2-7; size: many; D: -; V: TRBV20-1; length: 13; DNA: TGCAGTGCCAGGGGGGGGAGGGCCGGGGAGCAGTACTTC; CDR3: CSARGGRAGEQYF
J: TRBJ1-2; size: few; D: -; V: TRBV6-1; length: 13; DNA: TGTGCCAGCAGTAGTCAGGGCGTATCGGGCTACACCTTC; CDR3: CASSSQGVSGYTF
J: TRBJ2-1; size: -; D: TRBD2; V: TRBV3-1; length: 15; DNA: TGTGCCAGCAGTCGTACTAGCGGGCCTTACAATGAGCAGTTCTTC; CDR3: CASSRTSGPYNEQFF
J: TRBJ2-5; size: -; D: TRBD1; V: TRBV5-5; length: 14; DNA: TGTGCCAGCAGCGTGGACAGGGGCCAAGAGACCCAGTACTTC; CDR3: CASSVDRGQETQYF
J: TRBJ1-1; size: -; D: -; V: TRBV7-9; length: 14; DNA: TGTGCCAGCAGCGTCTTACCGGGACTGACCGAAGCTTTCTTT; CDR3: CASSVLPGLTEAFF
J: TRBJ2-2; size: -; D: -; V: TRBV24-1; length: 17; DNA: TGTGCCACCAGTGAACACCTACAGATATTGAACACCGGGGAGCTGTTTTTT; CDR3: CATSEHLQILNTGELFF
J: TRBJ2-7; size: -; D: TRBD2; V: TRBV5-1; length: 15; DNA: TGCGCCAGCAGCCCAACTAGCGGGACTTCCTACGAGCAGTACTTC; CDR3: CASSPTSGTSYEQYF
J: TRBJ1-1; size: few; D: -; V: TRBV7-9; length: 14; DNA: TGTGCCAGCAGCTTAACGGGACAGAACACTGAAGCTTTCTTT; CDR3: CASSLTGQNTEAFF
J: TRBJ2-1; size: -; D: TRBD2; V: TRBV5-5; length: 17; DNA: TGTGCCAGCAGCTCGCCACTAGCGGGAAAGACCTACGATGAGCAGTTCTTC; CDR3: CASSSPLAGKTYDEQFF
J: TRBJ2-5; size: -; D: TRBD2; V: TRBV5-1; length: 17; DNA: TGCGCCAGCAGCTTGAAGCTAGCGGGATTTTACCAAGAGACCCAGTACTTC; CDR3: CASSLKLAGFYQETQYF
J: TRBJ2-1; size: -; D: TRBD2; V: TRBV12-3/TRBV12-4; length: 13; DNA: TGTGCCAGCAGTCATGGACTAGCCAATGAGCAGTTCTTC; CDR3: CASSHGLANEQFF
J: TRBJ2-7; size: many; D: -; V: TRBV29-1; length: 13; DNA: TGCAGCGTTGTTGCGACCGTCTCCTACGAGCAGTACTTC; CDR3: CSVVATVSYEQYF
J: TRBJ2-1; size: many; D: TRBD1; V: TRBV25-1; length: 14; DNA: TGTGCCAGCAGGGACAGGGGGCAAACGGGTGAGCAGTTCTTC; CDR3: CASRDRGQTGEQFF
J: TRBJ1-4; size: -; D: -; V: TRBV27; length: 14; DNA: TGTGCCAGCAGTTTGGGGTTGGCGAATGAAAAACTGTTTTTT; CDR3: CASSLGLANEKLFF
J: TRBJ2-1; size: few; D: -; V: TRBV27; length: 16; DNA: TGTGCCAGCAGTTTAAAGGGGCCCAGCTCCTACAATGAGCAGTTCTTC; CDR3: CASSLKGPSSYNEQFF
J: TRBJ2-7; size: many; D: TRBD2; V: TRBV7-8; length: 14; DNA: TGTGCCAGCAGCAGCGGGATTGATTCCTACGAGCAGTACTTC; CDR3: CASSSGIDSYEQYF
J: TRBJ2-1; size: -; D: TRBD2; V: TRBV7-2; length: 15; DNA: TGTGCCAGCAGGCCTACCGGGACTAGCGGGAGGGCCCACTTCTTC; CDR3: CASRPTGTSGRAHFF
J: TRBJ2-7; size: many; D: -; V: TRBV28; length: 14; DNA: TGTGCCAGCATTCCTTCCCCGACGTACTACGAGCAGTACTTC; CDR3: CASIPSPTYYEQYF
J: TRBJ2-1; size: -; D: TRBD2; V: TRBV12-3/TRBV12-4; length: 13; DNA: TGTGCCATCAGACTAGCGGGAAGGAATGAGCAGTTCTTC; CDR3: CAIRLAGRNEQFF
J: TRBJ1-1; size: few; D: -; V: TRBV11-2; length: 15; DNA: TGTGCCAGCCGGGACTGGGTTAAAATGAACACTGAAGCTTTCTTT; CDR3: CASRDWVKMNTEAFF
J: TRBJ2-3; size: -; D: -; V: TRBV10-2; length: 12; DNA: TGCGCCAGCAGCTATACGACGGATACGCAGTATTTT; CDR3: CASSYTTDTQYF
J: TRBJ2-7; size: -; D: TRBD2; V: TRBV20-1; length: 13; DNA: TGCAGTGCTGCCAGCGGGAGATCCTACGAGCAGTACTTC; CDR3: CSAASGRSYEQYF
J: TRBJ2-7; size: few; D: TRBD2; V: TRBV15; length: 15; DNA: TGTGCCACCAGCATGAAACTAGCGGGAGGGCTCGAGCAGTACTTC; CDR3: CATSMKLAGGLEQYF
J: TRBJ2-2; size: few; D: TRBD2; V: TRBV9; length: 17; DNA: TGTGCCAGCAGCGTAGTTCCTAGCGGGAGTAGCACCGGGGAGCTGTTTTTT; CDR3: CASSVVPSGSSTGELFF
J: TRBJ2-6; size: many; D: -; V: TRBV2; length: 15; DNA: TGTGCCAGCACCCGGACCCTCTCTGGGGCCAACGTCCTGACTTTC; CDR3: CASTRTLSGANVLTF
J: TRBJ2-3; size: -; D: -; V: TRBV11-2; length: 16; DNA: TGTGCCAGCAGCCCAGGCAGGGACTTACTCATAGATACGCAGTATTTT; CDR3: CASSPGRDLLIDTQYF
J: TRBJ2-3; size: few; D: -; V: TRBV12-3/TRBV12-4; length: 16; DNA: TGTGCCAGCAGTTTAGCAGGCCGGAGAGTAGCAGATACGCAGTATTTT; CDR3: CASSLAGRRVADTQYF
J: TRBJ2-1; size: few; D: TRBD1; V: TRBV25-1; length: 16; DNA: TGTGCCAGCAGTGACCCCAGGGGACAGGGGACGCCTGAGCAGTTCTTC; CDR3: CASSDPRGQGTPEQFF
J: TRBJ2-1; size: many; D: -; V: TRBV20-1; length: 14; DNA: TGCAGTGCCCTGGGACTGTCCGGTCGCAATGAGCAGTTCTTC; CDR3: CSALGLSGRNEQFF
J: TRBJ2-2; size: few; D: -; V: TRBV7-2; length: 17; DNA: TGTGCCAGCAGCCAAGATGGTGGGACGGCGAACACCGGGGAGCTGTTTTTT; CDR3: CASSQDGGTANTGELFF
J: TRBJ2-3; size: many; D: -; V: TRBV25-1; length: 14; DNA: TGTGCCAGCAGTGAAACGGCAGGCACAGATACGCAGTATTTT; CDR3: CASSETAGTDTQYF
J: TRBJ2-4; size: few; D: TRBD2; V: TRBV15; length: 15; DNA: TGTGCCACCAGCCGAGGTCGAGCGGGATCCAACATTCAGTACTTC; CDR3: CATSRGRAGSNIQYF
J: TRBJ2-1; size: few; D: TRBD2; V: TRBV18; length: 17; DNA: TGTGCCAGCTCACCCAGGTTCGCGGGAGGGACCTACAATGAGCAGTTCTTC; CDR3: CASSPRFAGGTYNEQFF
J: TRBJ2-1; size: few; D: TRBD2; V: TRBV12-3/TRBV12-4; length: 15; DNA: TGTGCCAGCAGTTTACGGCGGGGGGACGTGATGGGGCAGTTCTTC; CDR3: CASSLRRGDVMGQFF
J: TRBJ2-5; size: -; D: -; V: TRBV27; length: 15; DNA: TGTGCCAGCATTCTTCGTCAGGGTCGGAGGGAGACCCAGTACTTC; CDR3: CASILRQGRRETQYF
J: TRBJ2-7; size: -; D: -; V: TRBV24-1; length: 12; DNA: TGTGCCACCAGTGAGAAACGGGGGGAGCAGTACTTC; CDR3: CATSEKRGEQYF